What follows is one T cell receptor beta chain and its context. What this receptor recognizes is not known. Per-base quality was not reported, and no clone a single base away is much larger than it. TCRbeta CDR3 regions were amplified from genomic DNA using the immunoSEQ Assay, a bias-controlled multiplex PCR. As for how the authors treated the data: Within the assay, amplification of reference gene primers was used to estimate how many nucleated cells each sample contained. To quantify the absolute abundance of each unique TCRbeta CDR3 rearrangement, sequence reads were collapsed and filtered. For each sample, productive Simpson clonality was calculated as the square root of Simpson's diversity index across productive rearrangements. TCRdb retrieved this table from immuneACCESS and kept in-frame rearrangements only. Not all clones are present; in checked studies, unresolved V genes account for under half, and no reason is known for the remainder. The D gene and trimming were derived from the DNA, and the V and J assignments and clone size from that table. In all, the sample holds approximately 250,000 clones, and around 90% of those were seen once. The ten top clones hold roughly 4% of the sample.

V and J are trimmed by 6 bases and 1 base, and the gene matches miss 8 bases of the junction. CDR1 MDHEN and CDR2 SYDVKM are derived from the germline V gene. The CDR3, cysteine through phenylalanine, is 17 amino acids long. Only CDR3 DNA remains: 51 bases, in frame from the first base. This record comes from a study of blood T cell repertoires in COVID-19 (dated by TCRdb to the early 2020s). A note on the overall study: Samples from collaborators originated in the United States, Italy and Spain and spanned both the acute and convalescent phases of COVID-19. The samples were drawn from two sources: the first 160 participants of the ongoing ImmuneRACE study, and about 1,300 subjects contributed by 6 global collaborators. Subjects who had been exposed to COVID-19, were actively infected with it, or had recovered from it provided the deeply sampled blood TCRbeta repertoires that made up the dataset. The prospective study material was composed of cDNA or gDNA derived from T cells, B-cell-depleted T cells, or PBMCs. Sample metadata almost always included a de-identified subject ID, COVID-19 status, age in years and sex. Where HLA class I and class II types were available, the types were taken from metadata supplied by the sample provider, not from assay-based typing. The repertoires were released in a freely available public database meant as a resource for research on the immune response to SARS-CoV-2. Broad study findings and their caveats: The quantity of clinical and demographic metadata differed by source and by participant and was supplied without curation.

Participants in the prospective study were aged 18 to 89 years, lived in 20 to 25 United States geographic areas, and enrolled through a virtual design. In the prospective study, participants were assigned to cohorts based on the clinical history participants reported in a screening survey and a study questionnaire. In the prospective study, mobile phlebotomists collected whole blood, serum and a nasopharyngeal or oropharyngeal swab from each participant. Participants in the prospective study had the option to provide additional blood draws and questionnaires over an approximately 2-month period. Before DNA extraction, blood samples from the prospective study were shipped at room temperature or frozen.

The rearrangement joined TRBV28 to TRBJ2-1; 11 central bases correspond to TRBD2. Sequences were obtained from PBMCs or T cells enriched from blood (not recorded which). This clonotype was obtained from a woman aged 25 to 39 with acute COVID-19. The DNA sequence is TGTGCCAGCAGCACCATCTTAGCGGGAGGGTCCTACAATGAGCAGTTCTTC. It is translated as CASSTILAGGSYNEQFF.